This TCR beta chain emerged from a study of blood T cell repertoires in COVID-19. Across the study: From the United States, Italy and Spain came samples of acute and convalescent COVID-19. T cells, B-cell-depleted T cells, or PBMCs supplied cDNA or gDNA.

The CDR3 is made up of 17 amino acids. Germline V gene lookup returns CDR1 KGHSH and CDR2 LQKENI. J lost 6 bases, V lost 3 bases, and 11 bases had no gene match. Authors' analysis steps: Nucleated cell number was recorded as an estimate derived from reference gene primer amplification. Method: immunoSEQ multiplex PCR; TCRdb's copy keeps in-frame clones and lacks some. V, J and clone size reflect that table, while D and trimming were determined from the DNA. The sample contains around 190,000 clones, nearly 90% of which appear only once. The chain links TRBV18 to TRBJ2-1; 10 nucleotides line up with TRBD1. Sequencing was carried out using peripheral blood. This receptor was identified in a man aged 45-60 years with COVID-19, enrolled during active disease. The CDR3 DNA reads TGTGCCAGCTCACCGTATAGACAGGGGGCAGGTAGCAATGAGCAGTTCTTC. Protein: CASSPYRQGAGSNEQFF.